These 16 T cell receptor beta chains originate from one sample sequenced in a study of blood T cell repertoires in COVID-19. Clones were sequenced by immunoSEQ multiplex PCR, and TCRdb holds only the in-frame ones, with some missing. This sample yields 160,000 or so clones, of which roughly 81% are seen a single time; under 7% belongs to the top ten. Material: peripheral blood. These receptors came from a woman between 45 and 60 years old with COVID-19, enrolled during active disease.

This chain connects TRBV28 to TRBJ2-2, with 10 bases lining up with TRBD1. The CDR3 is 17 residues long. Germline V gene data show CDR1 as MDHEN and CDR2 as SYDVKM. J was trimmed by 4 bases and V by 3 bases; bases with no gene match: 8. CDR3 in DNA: TGTGCCAGCAGTTTCGTAAGACAGGGGGCTGTCACCGGGGAGCTGTTTTTT. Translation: CASSFVRQGAVTGELFF.

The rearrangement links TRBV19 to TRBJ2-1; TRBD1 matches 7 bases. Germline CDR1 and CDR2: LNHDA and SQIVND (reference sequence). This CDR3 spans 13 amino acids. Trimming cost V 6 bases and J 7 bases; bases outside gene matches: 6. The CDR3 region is CASSLGTANEQFF. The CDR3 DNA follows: TGTGCCAGTAGCCTAGGGACAGCGAATGAGCAGTTCTTC. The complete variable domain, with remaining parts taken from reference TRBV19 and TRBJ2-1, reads DGGITQSPKYLFRKEGQNVTLSCEQNLNHDAMYWYRQDPGQGLRLIYYSQIVNDFQKGDIAEGYSVSREKKESFPLTVTSAQKNPTAFYLCASSLGTANEQFFGPGTRLTVL.

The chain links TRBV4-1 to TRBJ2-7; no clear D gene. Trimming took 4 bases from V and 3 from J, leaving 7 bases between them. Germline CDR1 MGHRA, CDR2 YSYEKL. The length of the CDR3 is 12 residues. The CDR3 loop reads CASSPHGYEQYF. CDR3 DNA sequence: TGCGCCAGCAGCCCCCACGGCTACGAGCAGTACTTC.

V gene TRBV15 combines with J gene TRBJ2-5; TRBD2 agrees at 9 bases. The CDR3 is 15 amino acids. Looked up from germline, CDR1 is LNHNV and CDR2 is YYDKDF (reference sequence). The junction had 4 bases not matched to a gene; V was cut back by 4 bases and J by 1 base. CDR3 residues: CATSTSLAGQETQYF. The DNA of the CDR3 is TGTGCCACCAGCACTTCACTAGCGGGCCAAGAGACCCAGTACTTC.

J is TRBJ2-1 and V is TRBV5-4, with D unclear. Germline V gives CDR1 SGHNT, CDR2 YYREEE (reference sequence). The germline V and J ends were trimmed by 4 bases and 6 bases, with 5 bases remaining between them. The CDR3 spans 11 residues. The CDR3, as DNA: TGTGCCAGCAGCCTATCCAATGAGCAGTTCTTC. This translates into CASSLSNEQFF.

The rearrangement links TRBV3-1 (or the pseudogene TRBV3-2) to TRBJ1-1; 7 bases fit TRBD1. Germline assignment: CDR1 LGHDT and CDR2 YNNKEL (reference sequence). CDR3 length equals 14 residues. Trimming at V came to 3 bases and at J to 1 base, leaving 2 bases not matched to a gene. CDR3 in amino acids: CASSQDRQNTEAFF. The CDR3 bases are TGTGCCAGCAGCCAGGACAGGCAGAACACTGAAGCTTTCTTT.

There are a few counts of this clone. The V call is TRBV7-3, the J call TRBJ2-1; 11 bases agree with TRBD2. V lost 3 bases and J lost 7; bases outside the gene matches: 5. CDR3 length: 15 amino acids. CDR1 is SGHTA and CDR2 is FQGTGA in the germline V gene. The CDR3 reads CASSLVAGGLNEQFF. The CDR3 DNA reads TGTGCCAGCAGCTTGGTAGCGGGGGGGCTGAATGAGCAGTTCTTC.

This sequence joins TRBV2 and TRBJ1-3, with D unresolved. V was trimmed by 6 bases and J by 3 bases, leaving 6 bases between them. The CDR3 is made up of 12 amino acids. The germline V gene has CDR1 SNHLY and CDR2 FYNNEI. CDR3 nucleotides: TGTGCCAGCAGGGGAGGTGGAAACACCATATATTTT. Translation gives CASRGGGNTIYF.

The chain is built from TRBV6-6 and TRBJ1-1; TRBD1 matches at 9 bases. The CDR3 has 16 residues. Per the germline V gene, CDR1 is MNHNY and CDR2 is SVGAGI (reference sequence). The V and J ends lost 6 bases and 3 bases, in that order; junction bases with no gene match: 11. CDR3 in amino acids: CASSPPGQGDDTEAFF. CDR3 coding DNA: TGTGCCAGCAGCCCTCCGGGACAGGGCGATGACACTGAAGCTTTCTTT.

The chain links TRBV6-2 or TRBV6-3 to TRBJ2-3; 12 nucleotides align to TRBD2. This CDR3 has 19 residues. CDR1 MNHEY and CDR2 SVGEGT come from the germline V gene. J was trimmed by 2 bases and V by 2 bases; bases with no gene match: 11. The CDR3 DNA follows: TGTGCCAGCAGTTACCCATCAAAACTAGCGGGGGGACCCACAGATACGCAGTATTTT. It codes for CASSYPSKLAGGPTDTQYF.

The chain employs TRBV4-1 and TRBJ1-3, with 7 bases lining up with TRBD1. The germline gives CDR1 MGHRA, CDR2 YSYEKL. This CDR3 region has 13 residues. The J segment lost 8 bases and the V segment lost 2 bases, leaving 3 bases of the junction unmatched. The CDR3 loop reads CASSQQGEDTIYF. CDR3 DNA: TGCGCCAGCAGCCAACAGGGGGAGGACACCATATATTTT.

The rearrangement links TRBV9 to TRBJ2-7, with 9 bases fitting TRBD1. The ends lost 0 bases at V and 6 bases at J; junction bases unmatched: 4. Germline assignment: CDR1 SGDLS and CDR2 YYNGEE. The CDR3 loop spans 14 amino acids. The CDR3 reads CASSVDGQGFEQYF. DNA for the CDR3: TGTGCCAGCAGCGTAGACGGACAGGGGTTCGAGCAGTACTTC. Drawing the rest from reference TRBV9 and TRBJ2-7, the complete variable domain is DSGVTQTPKHLITATGQRVTLRCSPRSGDLSVYWYQQSLDQGLQFLIQYYNGEERAKGNILERFSAQQFPDLHSELNLSSLELGDSALYFCASSVDGQGFEQYFGPGTRLTVT.

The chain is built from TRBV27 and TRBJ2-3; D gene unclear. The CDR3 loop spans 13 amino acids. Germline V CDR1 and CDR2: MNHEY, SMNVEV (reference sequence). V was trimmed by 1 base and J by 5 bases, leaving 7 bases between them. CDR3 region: CASSLLLRDTQYF. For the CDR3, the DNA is TGTGCCAGCAGTTTATTGCTACGAGATACGCAGTATTTT.

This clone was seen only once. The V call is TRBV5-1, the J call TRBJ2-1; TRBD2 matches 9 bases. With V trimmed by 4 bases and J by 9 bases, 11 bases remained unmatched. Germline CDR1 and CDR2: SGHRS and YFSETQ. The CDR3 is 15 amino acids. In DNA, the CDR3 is TGCGCCAGCAGCGTTAGCGGGGGCCAAGGGGGTGAGCAGTTCTTC. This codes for CASSVSGGQGGEQFF.

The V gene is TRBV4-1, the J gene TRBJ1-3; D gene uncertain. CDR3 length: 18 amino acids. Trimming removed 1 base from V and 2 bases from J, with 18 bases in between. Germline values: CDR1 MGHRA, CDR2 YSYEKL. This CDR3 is CASSQGGAGSIAGNTIYF. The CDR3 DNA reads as TGCGCCAGCAGCCAAGGCGGTGCGGGCAGCATAGCTGGAAACACCATATATTTT.

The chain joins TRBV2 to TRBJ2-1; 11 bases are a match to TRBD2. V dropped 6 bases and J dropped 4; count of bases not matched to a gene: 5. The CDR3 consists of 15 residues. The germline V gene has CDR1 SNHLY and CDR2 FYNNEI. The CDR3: CASSQTSGAYNEQFF. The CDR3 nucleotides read TGTGCCAGCAGCCAGACTAGCGGGGCATACAATGAGCAGTTCTTC.